This T cell receptor (beta chain) was recovered during a study of T cells in women clearing cervical HPV infection. Study at large: Women with histologically confirmed HPV16-related CIN3 or worse, 2 with invasive cancer, served as cases. No precancer developed; the control's incident HPV16 infection cleared within 12 months.

Study-wide findings and caveats: CIN3+ cases had significantly higher TCR richness than controls; evenness did not differ.

Germline CDR1 is SGHRS and CDR2 is YFSETQ. The CDR3 is made up of 14 amino acids. V dropped 0 bases and J dropped 5 bases, with 12 bases sitting between them. On this clone: Antigen specificity is unknown. The missing CDR3 end, 3 residues past where the read stops, is filled in from the germline J gene.

Libraries were prepared by immunoSEQ multiplex PCR; TCRdb keeps only in-frame clonotypes and omits some of them. The sample has around 33,000 clones. This TCR was sampled from a woman aged 18 to 75 with a cervical HPV16 infection that either progressed to CIN3+ or cleared (not recorded which). The chain employs TRBV5-1 and TRBJ2-7; perhaps TRBD1 as D (6 bases). The material sequenced was blood buffy coat. The covered CDR3 bases are TGCGCCAGCAGCTTGGAAGGGGGAGTGGACGAG. As protein: CASSLEGGVDE. Given in full, the CDR3 is CASSLEGGVDEQYF.